The 23 T cell receptor beta chains below were found in one sample sequenced in a study of blood T cells in healthy people across ages. Next came a second PCR, run for about 7 to 12 cycles, which used a sample-barcoded 5' primer along with a J-beta primer mix. TCRdb ran MiXCR on the 5' RACE reads and lists one entry per CDR3 protein. The sample holds around 990,000 distinct CDR3 sequences; 20% to 25% are singletons and the top ten take 0.75%. The same data also went into a second study, on T cells of mothers and their children.

The source material was blood. These receptors all stem from a girl aged 2 to 10 in good health.

As regards this clonotype: One junction end does not reproduce the germline sequence, and a read error may be involved. J is TRBJ2-7 and V is TRBV28; D possibly corresponds to TRBD1 (5 bases). The CDR3 sequence is 11 residues long. Germline-derived CDR1 and CDR2 are MDHEN and SYDVKM. The chain's CDR3 is CASSLGGDSDF. CDR3 nucleotide sequence: TGTGCCAGCAGTTTAGGCGGCGACAGTGACTTC.

This clonotype occurred a few times. The chain's CDR3 is CASSATSGSAYEQYF. DNA for the CDR3: TGTGCCAGCAGTGCGACTAGCGGGAGTGCCTACGAGCAGTACTTC. The chain recombines TRBV28 with TRBJ2-5, with 12 bases fitting TRBD2. The DNA end is a closer match to TRBJ2-7, so the J assignment may be wrong. The CDR3 is 15 amino acids. Germline CDR1 is MDHEN and CDR2 is SYDVKM.

V usage is TRBV7-2 and J usage is TRBJ2-3; D is perhaps TRBD2 (6 bases). Germline V gene lookup returns CDR1 SGHTA and CDR2 FQGNSA. The ends were cut back, 1 base at V and 5 bases at J, with 10 bases in the middle. This CDR3 has 14 amino acids. CDR3 in amino acids: CASSLVVSGDTQYF. The DNA of the CDR3 is TGTGCCAGCAGCTTAGTAGTTAGCGGAGATACGCAGTATTTT.

The V call is TRBV7-9, the J call TRBJ2-7; D is perhaps TRBD1 (6 bases). Looked up from germline, CDR1 is SEHNR and CDR2 is FQNEAQ (reference sequence). The CDR3 loop spans 15 amino acids. The V end was cut by 0 bases, the J end by 7 bases, with 16 bases between. CDR3 nucleotide sequence: TGTGCCAGCAGCTTAGCGATCAGTACAGGGTCTGAGCAGTACTTC. The encoded protein is CASSLAISTGSEQYF.

V gene TRBV20-1 combines with J gene TRBJ1-6, with D perhaps TRBD1 (5 bases). CDR3 size: 13 residues. Germline V gene data show CDR1 as DFQATT and CDR2 as SNEGSKA (reference sequence). V shed 6 bases and J shed 10 bases, with 16 bases lying between them. CDR3 protein: CSAPVGGGSPLHF. The CDR3 region has the DNA TGCAGTGCCCCCGTAGGTGGGGGGTCACCCCTCCACTTT.

With respect to this clonotype: Germline and junction disagree at one end, which may indicate a read error. The CDR3 DNA follows: TGTGCCGGCAGCTTAGAGCGGGGGACGAAACTGTTTTTT. This sequence encodes CAGSLERGTKLFF. The genes are TRBV11-1 and TRBJ1-4; a weak D match, TRBD1 (5 bases). Germline V gene lookup returns CDR1 SGHAT and CDR2 FQDESV (reference sequence). The CDR3 is 13 amino acids.

The table lists this clonotype with a count of one. A single base separates this from a much larger clone, so it may be a read error. The genes are TRBV9 and TRBJ1-2, with D possibly TRBD1 on 5 matching bases. The CDR3 has 13 amino acids. Germline V gene data show CDR1 as SGDLS and CDR2 as YYNGEE. For the CDR3, the DNA is TGTGCCAGCGGCGTCAGGGCGTACGATGGCTACACCTTC. Its protein is CASGVRAYDGYTF.

In its sample, this clonotype was seen a few times. The chain uses TRBV29-1 and TRBJ2-5, with 8 positions matching TRBD2. The CDR3 extends over 18 amino acids. V trimming: 0 bases; J trimming: 3 bases; junction bases outside the gene matches: 15. The germline V gene has CDR1 SQVTM and CDR2 ANQGSEA. CDR3 protein: CSVEDPPGGDLWEETQYF. CDR3 DNA sequence: TGCAGCGTTGAAGATCCCCCGGGGGGGGACCTATGGGAAGAGACCCAGTACTTC.

The rearrangement joins TRBV27 to TRBJ1-2, with D maybe TRBD1 (5 bases). Germline V gives CDR1 MNHEY, CDR2 SMNVEV (reference sequence). Trimming removed 1 base from V and 2 bases from J, with 8 bases in between. The CDR3 totals 14 residues. As DNA, the CDR3 is TGTGCCAGCAGTTTATACCAGGGAAACTATGGCTACACCTTC. Amino acids: CASSLYQGNYGYTF.

This rearrangement joins TRBV11-2 to TRBJ2-7; D remains ambiguous. The DNA matches TRBJ2-1 better at its end, which makes the J call doubtful. The CDR3 runs to 12 residues. CDR1 is SGHAT and CDR2 is FQNNGV in the germline V gene. The CDR3 DNA follows: TGTGCCAGCAGCTTCGACTCCCACGGGCAGTTCTTC. Translated, it gives CASSFDSHGQFF.

In this sample, this clonotype turned up a few times. The rearrangement joins TRBV29-1 to TRBJ2-3; TRBD1 agrees at 7 bases. The CDR3 covers 13 residues. CDR1 SQVTM and CDR2 ANQGSEA come from the germline V gene. J was trimmed by 10 bases and V by 5 bases; bases with no gene match: 12. CDR3 region: CSVFYRGPHAQYF. CDR3 DNA sequence: TGCAGCGTTTTTTACAGGGGCCCTCATGCGCAGTATTTT.

This clonotype was seen a few times. J is TRBJ2-7 and V is TRBV3-1; unclear D gene. V was pared by 4 bases and J by 3 bases, with 10 bases between. In germline, CDR1 is LGHDT, CDR2 YNNKEL (reference sequence). CDR3 size: 13 residues. The CDR3 DNA reads TGTGCCAGCAGCCTTAAGGCCGTCTACGAGCAGTACTTC. Its protein is CASSLKAVYEQYF.

This rearrangement joins TRBV12-3 or TRBV12-4 to TRBJ2-7, with TRBD2 matching over 7 bases. V shed 6 bases and J 4 bases; nucleotides not matched to a gene: 9. The CDR3 extends over 14 amino acids. For the CDR3, the DNA is TGTGCCAGCAGGCCGGGACGGGAGGAATACGAGCAGTACTTC. Translated, it gives CASRPGREEYEQYF.

There are a few counts of this clonotype. The gene calls are TRBV5-1 and TRBJ2-1; no clear D. Germline loops: CDR1 SGHRS, CDR2 YFSETQ. V lost 4 bases, J lost 10 bases, and 9 bases lay in between. The CDR3 length is 11 residues. CDR3 nucleotide sequence: TGCGCCAGCAGCGAAAACATAGAGCAGTTCTTC. This codes for CASSENIEQFF.

This clonotype was detected only a few times. The genes are TRBV25-1 and TRBJ1-2; D uncertain. The CDR3 is 14 residues long. CDR1 and CDR2 from the germline V gene are MGHDK and SYGVNS. The V end lost 1 base, the J end lost 8 bases, and 14 bases lay between the germline ends. The CDR3: CASSESARDEGYTF. As DNA, the CDR3 is TGTGCCAGCAGTGAATCAGCCCGCGACGAGGGCTACACCTTC.

This clonotype was observed a single time. The J gene is TRBJ2-7, the V gene TRBV27, with unresolved D. The CDR3 contains 14 residues. V was pared by 5 bases and J by 3 bases, with 14 bases between. Germline V CDR1 and CDR2: MNHEY, SMNVEV (reference sequence). The CDR3 nucleotides read TGTGCCAGCAGTCCACTGACACGTTACTACGAGCAGTACTTC. It specifies CASSPLTRYYEQYF.

In its sample, this clonotype was seen a few times. CDR3 DNA sequence: TGCAGCGTTCAGGGAATAGGGGAGACCCAGTACTTC. This gives the protein CSVQGIGETQYF. The chain carries TRBV29-1 and TRBJ2-5; tentative D call: TRBD1 (5 bases). V dropped 5 bases and J dropped 5 bases, with 12 bases sitting between them. This CDR3 has 12 amino acids. The V gene's germline CDR1 is SQVTM and CDR2 ANQGSEA.

The CDR3 bases are TGCAGTGCCACTTCGACCGATACCTACAATGAGCAGTTCTTC. As protein: CSATSTDTYNEQFF. J is TRBJ2-1 and V is TRBV20-1; D gene uncertain. This CDR3 has 14 amino acids. Per the germline V gene, CDR1 is DFQATT and CDR2 is SNEGSKA (reference sequence). The V end was cut by 6 bases, the J end by 2 bases, with 14 bases between.

This clonotype was seen a handful of times. The rearrangement links TRBV28 to TRBJ2-1, with D hard to call. Trimming pared 3 bases from V and 4 bases from J, leaving 10 bases between. The CDR3 contains 14 residues. The germline V gene has CDR1 MDHEN and CDR2 SYDVKM. The CDR3 DNA reads as TGTGCCAGCAGTTTTGTAGAGGTATACAATGAGCAGTTCTTC. Protein sequence: CASSFVEVYNEQFF.

This chain joins TRBV4-3 and TRBJ1-4; 8 bases map to TRBD1. CDR1 and CDR2 (germline): LGHNA, YSLEER. The CDR3 has 16 residues. V shed 4 bases and J 8 bases; nucleotides not matched to a gene: 12. The CDR3 sequence: CASSPQADRAGEKLFF. CDR3 sequence (DNA): TGCGCCAGCAGCCCCCAGGCGGACAGGGCAGGAGAAAAACTGTTTTTT.

About this clonotype itself: A much bigger clone sits one base away, suggesting this may be a read error. The chain employs TRBV5-1 and TRBJ2-3; no firm D call. In germline, CDR1 is SGHRS, CDR2 YFSETQ. The CDR3 covers 15 residues. The germline V and J ends were trimmed by 0 bases and 2 bases, with 10 bases remaining between them. This CDR3 is CASSLDRAITDTQYF. The DNA of the CDR3 is TGCGCCAGCAGCTTGGACCGAGCTATCACAGATACGCAGTATTTT.

This chain connects TRBV5-1 to TRBJ1-2, with D uncertain. V dropped 2 bases and J dropped 6 bases, with 11 bases sitting between them. Germline V gene data show CDR1 as SGHRS and CDR2 as YFSETQ. This CDR3 spans 13 amino acids. The CDR3 region is CASSFEGGDGYTF. The CDR3 bases are TGCGCCAGCAGCTTTGAGGGAGGAGATGGCTACACCTTC. The full variable domain, its missing parts supplied by reference TRBV5-1 and TRBJ1-2, is KAGVTQTPRYLIKTRGQQVTLSCSPISGHRSVSWYQQTPGQGLQFLFEYFSETQRNKGNFPGRFSGRQFSNSRSEMNVSTLELGDSALYLCASSFEGGDGYTFGSGTRLTVV.

J is TRBJ2-7 and V is TRBV4-1; 9 nucleotides line up with TRBD1. Trimming took 6 bases from V and 3 from J; bases not matched to a gene: 12. CDR3 length equals 16 residues. Germline assignment: CDR1 MGHRA and CDR2 YSYEKL. CDR3 amino acids: CASSLSTGTGIYEQYF. CDR3 sequence (DNA): TGCGCCAGCAGTCTTTCCACCGGGACAGGGATCTACGAGCAGTACTTC.